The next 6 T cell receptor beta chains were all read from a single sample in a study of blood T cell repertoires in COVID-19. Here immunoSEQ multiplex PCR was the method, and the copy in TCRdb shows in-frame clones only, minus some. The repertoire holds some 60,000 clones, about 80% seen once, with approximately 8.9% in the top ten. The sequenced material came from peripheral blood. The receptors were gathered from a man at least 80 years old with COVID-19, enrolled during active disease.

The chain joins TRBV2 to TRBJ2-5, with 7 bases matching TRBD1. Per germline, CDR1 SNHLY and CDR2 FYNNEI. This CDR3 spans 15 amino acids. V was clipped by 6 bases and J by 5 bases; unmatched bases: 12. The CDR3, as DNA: TGTGCCAGCAGGGATACAGGGGCGACGGGGGAGACCCAGTACTTC. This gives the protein CASRDTGATGETQYF.

CDR3 loop: CASSPAAGARETQYF. The CDR3 coding sequence is TGTGCCAGCTCACCTGCCGCAGGGGCCCGAGAGACCCAGTACTTC. V is TRBV18 and J is TRBJ2-5; tentatively, D is TRBD1 (6 bases). The CDR3 is 15 amino acids. CDR1 is KGHSH and CDR2 is LQKENI in the germline V gene. The ends were cut back, 3 bases at V and 4 bases at J, with 15 bases in the middle. Supplemented by reference TRBV18 and TRBJ2-5, the full variable domain reads NAGVMQNPRHLVRRRGQEARLRCSPMKGHSHVYWYRQLPEEGLKFMVYLQKENIIDESGMPKERFSAEFPKEGPSILRIQQVVRGDSAAYFCASSPAAGARETQYFGPGTRLLVL.

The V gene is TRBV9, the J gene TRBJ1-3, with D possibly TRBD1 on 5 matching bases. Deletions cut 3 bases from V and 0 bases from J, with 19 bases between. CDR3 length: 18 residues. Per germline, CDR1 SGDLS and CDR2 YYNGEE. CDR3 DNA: TGTGCCAGCAGCGAAGGGGCAGGGTCCTTTATCTCTGGAAACACCATATATTTT. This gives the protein CASSEGAGSFISGNTIYF.

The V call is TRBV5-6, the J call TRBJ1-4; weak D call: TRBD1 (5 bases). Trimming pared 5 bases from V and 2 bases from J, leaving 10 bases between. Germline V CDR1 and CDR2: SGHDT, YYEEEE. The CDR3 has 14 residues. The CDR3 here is CASRVGGTNEKLFF. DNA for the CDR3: TGTGCCAGCAGAGTCGGGGGGACTAATGAAAAACTGTTTTTT.

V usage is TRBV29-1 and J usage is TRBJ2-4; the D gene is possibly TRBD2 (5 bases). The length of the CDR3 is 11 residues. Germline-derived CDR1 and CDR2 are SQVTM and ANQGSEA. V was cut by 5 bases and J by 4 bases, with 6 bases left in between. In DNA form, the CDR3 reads TGCAGCGTTCGGGAAAAAAACATTCAGTACTTC. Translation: CSVREKNIQYF.

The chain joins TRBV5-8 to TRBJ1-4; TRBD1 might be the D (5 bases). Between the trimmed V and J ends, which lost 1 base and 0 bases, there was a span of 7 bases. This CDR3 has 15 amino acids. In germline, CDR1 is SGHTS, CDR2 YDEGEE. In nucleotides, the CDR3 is TGTGCCAGCAGCTTGCCAGGGCCAACTAATGAAAAACTGTTTTTT. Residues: CASSLPGPTNEKLFF.